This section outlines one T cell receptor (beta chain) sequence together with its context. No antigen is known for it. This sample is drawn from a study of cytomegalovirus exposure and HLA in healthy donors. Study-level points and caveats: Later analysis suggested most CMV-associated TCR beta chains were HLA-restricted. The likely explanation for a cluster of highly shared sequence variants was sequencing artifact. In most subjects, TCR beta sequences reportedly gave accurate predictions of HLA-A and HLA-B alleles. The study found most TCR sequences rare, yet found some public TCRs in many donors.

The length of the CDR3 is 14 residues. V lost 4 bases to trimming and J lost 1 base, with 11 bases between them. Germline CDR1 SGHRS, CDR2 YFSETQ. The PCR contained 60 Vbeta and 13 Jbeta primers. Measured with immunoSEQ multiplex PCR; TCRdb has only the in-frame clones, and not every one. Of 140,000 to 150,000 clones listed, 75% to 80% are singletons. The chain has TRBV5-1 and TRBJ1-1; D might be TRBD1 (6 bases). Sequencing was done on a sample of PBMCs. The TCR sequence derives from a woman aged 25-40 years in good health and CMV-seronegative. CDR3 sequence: CASSPLTGNTEAFF. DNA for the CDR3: TGCGCCAGCAGCCCCCTGACAGGGAACACTGAAGCTTTCTTT.